This T cell receptor (beta chain) was retrieved from a study of cytomegalovirus exposure and HLA in healthy donors. It was with 60 Vbeta and 13 Jbeta primers that the PCR ran. Assay: immunoSEQ multiplex PCR; the TCRdb copy retains only in-frame clones and omits some. The repertoire consists of some 110,000 clones, with around 85% occurring once and the leading ten covering approximately 2.1%. Study conclusions and caveats: Across all donors, roughly uniform sequencing depth was an assumption of the presence/absence analyses. Within an earlier analysis, most TCR beta V segments proved productive either about 87% or about 30% of the time. Both high specificity and high sensitivity reportedly marked the classifier's diagnosis of cytomegalovirus status.

Turning to this clone: Its matching antigen is unknown.

This sequence originates from a man under 40 in good health and CMV-seronegative. Sample: PBMCs.

The chain's CDR3 is CASSWGQGSGETQYF. CDR3 bases: TGCGCCAGCAGCTGGGGACAGGGAAGTGGGGAGACCCAGTACTTC. The chain carries TRBV5-1 and TRBJ2-5; TRBD1 matches 9 bases. Per the germline V gene, CDR1 is SGHRS and CDR2 is YFSETQ. This CDR3 contains 15 residues. V lost 3 bases and J lost 5; bases outside the gene matches: 8.